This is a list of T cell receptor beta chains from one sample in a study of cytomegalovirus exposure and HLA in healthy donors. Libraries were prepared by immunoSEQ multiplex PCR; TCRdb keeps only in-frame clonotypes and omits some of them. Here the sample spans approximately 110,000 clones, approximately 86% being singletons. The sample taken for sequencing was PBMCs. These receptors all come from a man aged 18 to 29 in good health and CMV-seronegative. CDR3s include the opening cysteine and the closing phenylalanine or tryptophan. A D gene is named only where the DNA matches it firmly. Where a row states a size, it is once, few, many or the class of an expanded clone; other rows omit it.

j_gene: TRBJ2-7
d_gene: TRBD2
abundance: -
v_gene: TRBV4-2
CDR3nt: TGTGCCAGCAGCCAAGTAGGGGCTAGCGGGAGGGCCTACGAGCAGTACTTC
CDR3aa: CASSQVGASGRAYEQYF

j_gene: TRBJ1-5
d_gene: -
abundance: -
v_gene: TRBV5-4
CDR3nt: TGTGCCAGCAGCCGCGATGGGGGGGGGAGTCAGCCCCAGCATTTT
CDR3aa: CASSRDGGGSQPQHF

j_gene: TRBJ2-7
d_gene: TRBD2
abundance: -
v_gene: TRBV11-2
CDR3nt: TGTGCCAGCAGCCCGGGACTAGCGGGAGGCGAATCGACCTACGAGCAGTACTTC
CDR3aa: CASSPGLAGGESTYEQYF

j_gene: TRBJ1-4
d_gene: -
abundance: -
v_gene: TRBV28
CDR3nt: TGTGCCAGCAATCGTGAAGACTGGACTAATGAAAAACTGTTTTTT
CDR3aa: CASNREDWTNEKLFF

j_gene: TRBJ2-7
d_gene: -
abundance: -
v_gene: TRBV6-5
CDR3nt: TGTGCCAGCAGTGTGATTCTGCAGGGGACCTACGAGCAGTACTTC
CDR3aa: CASSVILQGTYEQYF

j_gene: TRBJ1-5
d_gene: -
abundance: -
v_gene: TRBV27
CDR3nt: TGTGCCAGCAGTTTTGCCGGGGGGCAGCCCCAGCATTTT
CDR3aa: CASSFAGGQPQHF

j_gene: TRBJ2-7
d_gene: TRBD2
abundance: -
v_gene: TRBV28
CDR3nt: TGTGCCAGCAGTTCGGGACTAGCGGGAGTTCCCGGGGCATTTTACGAGCAGTACTTC
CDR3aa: CASSSGLAGVPGAFYEQYF

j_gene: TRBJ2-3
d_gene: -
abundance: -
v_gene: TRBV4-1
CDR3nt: TGCGCCAGCAGCCTCGTGGCGAACGGGGATACGCAGTATTTT
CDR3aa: CASSLVANGDTQYF

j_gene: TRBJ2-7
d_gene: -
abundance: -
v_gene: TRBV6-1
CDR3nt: TGTGCCAGCAGTTCACGTCCGGGATTGAACGAGCAGTACTTC
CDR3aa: CASSSRPGLNEQYF

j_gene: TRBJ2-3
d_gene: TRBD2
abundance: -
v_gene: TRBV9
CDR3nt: TGTGCCAGCAGCGTAGGTAATAGCGGGATTGGGTCAGATACGCAGTATTTT
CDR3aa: CASSVGNSGIGSDTQYF

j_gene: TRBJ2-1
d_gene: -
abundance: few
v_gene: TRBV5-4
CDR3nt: TGTGCCAGCAGCTTGGCCGTGGGAGAGAACTACAATGAGCAGTTCTTC
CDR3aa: CASSLAVGENYNEQFF

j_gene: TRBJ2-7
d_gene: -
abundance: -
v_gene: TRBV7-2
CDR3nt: TGTGCCAGCAGCCAGGAGGGAGTGGGATACGAGCAGTACTTC
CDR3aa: CASSQEGVGYEQYF

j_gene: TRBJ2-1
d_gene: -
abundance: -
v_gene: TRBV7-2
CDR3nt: TGTGCCAGCAGCTTAAGAACGAGACAAATCGGTTACAATGAGCAGTTCTTC
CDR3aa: CASSLRTRQIGYNEQFF

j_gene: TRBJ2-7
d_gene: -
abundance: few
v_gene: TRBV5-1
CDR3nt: TGCGCCAGCAGCTTGGCCGGGACAAATTACGAGCAGTACTTC
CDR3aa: CASSLAGTNYEQYF

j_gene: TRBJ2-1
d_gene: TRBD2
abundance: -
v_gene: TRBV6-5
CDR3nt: TGTGCCTGCGCGGGGGGACTAGCTATGCATGAGCAGTTCTTC
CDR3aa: CACAGGLAMHEQFF

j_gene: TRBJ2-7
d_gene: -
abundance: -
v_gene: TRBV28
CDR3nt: TGTGCCAGCAGTTTACCGGGTGGTTACGAGCAGTACTTC
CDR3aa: CASSLPGGYEQYF

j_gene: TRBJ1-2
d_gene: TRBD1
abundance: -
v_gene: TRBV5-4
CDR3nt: TGTGCCAGCAGCTCGGGACAGACCTATGGCTACACCTTC
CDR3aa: CASSSGQTYGYTF

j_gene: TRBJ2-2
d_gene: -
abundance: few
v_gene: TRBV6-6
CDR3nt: TGTGCCAGCAGTTACAGCCCATCGGTTCCCGGGGAGCTGTTTTTT
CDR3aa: CASSYSPSVPGELFF

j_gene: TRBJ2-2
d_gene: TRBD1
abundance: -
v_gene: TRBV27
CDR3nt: TGTGCCAGCAGTTTTCGGACAGGGGGTGTTGGTACCGGGGAGCTGTTTTTT
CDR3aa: CASSFRTGGVGTGELFF

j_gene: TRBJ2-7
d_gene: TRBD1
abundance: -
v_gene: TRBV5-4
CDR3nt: TGTGCCAGCAGCTTTAAGGGGGCCCCCTACGAGCAGTACTTC
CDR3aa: CASSFKGAPYEQYF

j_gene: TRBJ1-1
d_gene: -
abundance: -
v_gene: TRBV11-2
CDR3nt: TGTGCCAGCAGTCGCCCCCCGGGAGAAGCTTTCTTT
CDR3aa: CASSRPPGEAFF

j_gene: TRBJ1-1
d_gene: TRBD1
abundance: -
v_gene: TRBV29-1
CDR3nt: TGCAGCGTTGAAGATTGGGGACAGAAAGCTTTCTTT
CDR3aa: CSVEDWGQKAFF

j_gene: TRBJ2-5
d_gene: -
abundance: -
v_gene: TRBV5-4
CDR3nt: TGTGCCAGCAGCCTTACTATGGCAGGGGAAGAGACCCAGTACTTC
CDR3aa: CASSLTMAGEETQYF

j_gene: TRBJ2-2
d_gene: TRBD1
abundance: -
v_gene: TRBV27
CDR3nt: TGTGCCAGCAGTCGGGGACAGGGGCGGACCGGGGAGCTGTTTTTT
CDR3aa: CASSRGQGRTGELFF

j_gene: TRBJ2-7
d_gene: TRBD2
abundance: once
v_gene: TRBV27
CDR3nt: TGTGCCAGCAGTTTTGGGCCTAGCGGGAGGTACGAGCAGTACTTC
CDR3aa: CASSFGPSGRYEQYF

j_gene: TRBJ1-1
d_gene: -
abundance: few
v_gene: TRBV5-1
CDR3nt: TGCGCCAGCAGCACGGACGGGGAGTTAGGGACTGAAGCTTTCTTT
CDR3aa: CASSTDGELGTEAFF

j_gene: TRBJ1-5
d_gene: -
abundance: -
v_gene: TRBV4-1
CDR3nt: TGCGCCAGCAGCGGAACAGGGAATCAGCCCCAGCATTTT
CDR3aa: CASSGTGNQPQHF

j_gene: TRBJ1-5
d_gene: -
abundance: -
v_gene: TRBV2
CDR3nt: TGTGCCAGCAGTGAGGACAGCTCCAATCAGCCCCAGCATTTT
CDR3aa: CASSEDSSNQPQHF

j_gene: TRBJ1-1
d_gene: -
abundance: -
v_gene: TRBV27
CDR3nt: TGTGCCAGCAGTTTTTATGCAGGGAGGCCTGAAGCTTTCTTT
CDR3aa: CASSFYAGRPEAFF

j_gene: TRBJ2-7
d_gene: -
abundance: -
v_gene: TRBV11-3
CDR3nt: TGTGCCAGCAGCTTAGATGGAACTAGGGACGAGCAGTACTTC
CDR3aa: CASSLDGTRDEQYF

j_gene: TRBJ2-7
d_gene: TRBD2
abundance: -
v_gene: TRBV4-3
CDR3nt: TGCGCCAGCAGCCAGGGGCGGGCGGGAGCTTACGAGCAGTACTTC
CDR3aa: CASSQGRAGAYEQYF